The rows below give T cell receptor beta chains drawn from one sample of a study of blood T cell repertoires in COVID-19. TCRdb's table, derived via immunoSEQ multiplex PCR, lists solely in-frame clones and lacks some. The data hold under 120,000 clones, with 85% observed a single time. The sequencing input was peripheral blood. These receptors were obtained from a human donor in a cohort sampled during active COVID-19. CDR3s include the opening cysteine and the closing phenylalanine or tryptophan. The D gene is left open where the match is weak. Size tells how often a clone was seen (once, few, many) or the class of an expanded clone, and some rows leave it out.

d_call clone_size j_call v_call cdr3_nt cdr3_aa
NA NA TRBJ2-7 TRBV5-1 TGCGCCAGCAGCTTTCTTACCCGACAGGGAGGATACGAGCAGTACTTC CASSFLTRQGGYEQYF
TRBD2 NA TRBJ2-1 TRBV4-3 TGCGCCAGCAGCCAAGATAGCGGGACCTACAATGAGCAGTTCTTC CASSQDSGTYNEQFF
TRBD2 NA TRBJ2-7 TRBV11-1 TGTGCCAGCAGCGGGGGGACTAGTGCTTACGAGCAGTACTTC CASSGGTSAYEQYF
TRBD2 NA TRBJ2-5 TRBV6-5 TGTGCCAGCACCGGGACTAGCGGGATACAGACCCAGTACTTC CASTGTSGIQTQYF
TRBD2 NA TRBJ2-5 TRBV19 TGTGCCAGTAATCTAGCGGGGGAGGAGACCCAGTACTTC CASNLAGEETQYF
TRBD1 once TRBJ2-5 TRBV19 TGTGCCAGTAGTACCCTGGACAGGGAAGAGACCCAGTACTTC CASSTLDREETQYF
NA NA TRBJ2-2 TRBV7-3 TGTGCCAGCAGCTTAGATCCCCCTAGTTCGAACACCGGGGAGCTGTTTTTT CASSLDPPSSNTGELFF
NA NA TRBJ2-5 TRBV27 TGTGCCAGCAGTTTATGGGCAGAACAAGAGACCCAGTACTTC CASSLWAEQETQYF
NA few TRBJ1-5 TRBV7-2 TGTGCCAGCAGCTCCGACGGGGGCAATCAGCCCCAGCATTTT CASSSDGGNQPQHF
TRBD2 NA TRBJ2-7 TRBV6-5 TGTGCCAGCAGTTATTCTAGCGGCCAAGTTCTTGAGCAGTACTTC CASSYSSGQVLEQYF
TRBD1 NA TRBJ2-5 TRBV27 TGTGCCAGCAGGGCCGACCGGGACAGGGGACTCTCCCCATACTTC CASRADRDRGLSPYF
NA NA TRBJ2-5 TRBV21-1 TGTGCCAGCAGCAAACTAGGGACAGGGCTTGGAGAGACCCAGTACTTC CASSKLGTGLGETQYF
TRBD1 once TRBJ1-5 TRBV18 TGTGCCAGCTCACAAGGGACAGGGGGATCCAATCAGCCCCAGCATTTT CASSQGTGGSNQPQHF
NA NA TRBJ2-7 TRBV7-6 TGTGCCAGCAGCTTAACAGACTCCTACGAGCAGTACTTC CASSLTDSYEQYF
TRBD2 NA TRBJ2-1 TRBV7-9 TGTGCCAGCAGCTTAGTAGGAGCGGGGGGCCCCTATGAGCAGTTCTTC CASSLVGAGGPYEQFF
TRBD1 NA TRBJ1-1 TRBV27 TGTGCCAGCCGACGACAGGGAGGCACTGAAGCTTTCTTT CASRRQGGTEAFF
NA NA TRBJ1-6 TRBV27 TGTGCCAGCAGTCCCCGGGGGGGGGTCAATTCACCCCTCCACTTT CASSPRGGVNSPLHF
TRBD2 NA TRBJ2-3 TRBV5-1 TGCGCCAGCAGCTGGGGGACTAGCGTTCGAGATACGCAGTATTTT CASSWGTSVRDTQYF
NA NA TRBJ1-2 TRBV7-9 TGTGCCAGCACCCGCCCAGGCCGTAACTATGGCTACACCTTC CASTRPGRNYGYTF
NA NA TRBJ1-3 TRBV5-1 TGCGCCAGCAGCTTGGAACAGCCGAGCTCTGGAAACACCATATATTTT CASSLEQPSSGNTIYF
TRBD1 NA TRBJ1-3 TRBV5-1 TGCGCCAGCAGCCCCGCGGGACAGGTCGGCATATATTTT CASSPAGQVGIYF
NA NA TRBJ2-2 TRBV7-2 TGTGCCATCGGATATCTAGGAGGGACCACCGGGGAGCTGTTTTTT CAIGYLGGTTGELFF
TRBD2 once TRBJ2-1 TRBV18 TGTGCCAGCTCTCCCCTTAGGACTAGCGTAATCTACAATGAGCAGTTCTTC CASSPLRTSVIYNEQFF
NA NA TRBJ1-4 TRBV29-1 TGCAGCGTTGATGGCGGGACCCCAACTAATGAAAAACTGTTTTTT CSVDGGTPTNEKLFF
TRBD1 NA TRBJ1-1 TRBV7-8 TGTGCCAGCAGCTTAGCGTCCACGGGACAGGGGATCACTGAAGCTTTCTTT CASSLASTGQGITEAFF